Below are 27 T cell receptor beta chains sequenced from a single sample in a study of T-cell reconstitution after alpha-beta-depleted transplantation in children. The authors prepared the TCRbeta library with unique molecular identifiers. One entry per CDR3 protein, called by TCRdb with MiXCR from the PCR reads. Among some 550,000 distinct CDR3 sequences listed, about 21% were seen once. The sequencing used PBMCs, mostly from graft donor cells, collected 360 days after TCRalphabeta/CD19-depleted stem cell transplant. The source of these receptors is a boy under two years old who had a stem cell transplant for acute myeloid leukemia, so the T cells may come from the graft donor.

This clonotype appeared a few times. The rearrangement links TRBV25-1 to TRBJ2-6; 7 positions match TRBD2. With 1 base clipped from V and 0 bases from J, the junction kept 12 bases outside the gene matches. Germline V CDR1 and CDR2: MGHDK, SYGVNS. The CDR3 length is 20 residues. In nucleotides, the CDR3 is TGTGCCAGCAGTGAATCGGGGGGAGGTTTTGGTTTCTCTGGGGCCAACGTCCTGACTTTC. This encodes CASSESGGGFGFSGANVLTF.

The V gene is TRBV12-3 or TRBV12-4, the J gene TRBJ2-2; 8 bases are a match to TRBD2. CDR3 length equals 15 residues. V was pared by 8 bases and J by 5 bases, with 10 bases of the junction left unmatched. Here the CDR3 DNA reads TGTGCCAGCGATTCGGGGGGGCCGGGGACCGGGGAGCTGTTTTTT. It specifies CASDSGGPGTGELFF.

The J gene is TRBJ2-1, the V gene TRBV5-1; no clear D. Germline assignment: CDR1 SGHRS and CDR2 YFSETQ. Between the trimmed V and J ends, which lost 3 bases and 10 bases, there was a span of 5 bases. The CDR3 has 10 amino acids. This CDR3 reads CASSSSEQFF. In DNA, the CDR3 is TGCGCCAGCAGCTCTTCGGAGCAGTTCTTC.

This clonotype came up many times. V usage is TRBV20-1 and J usage is TRBJ2-5; 7 nucleotides align to TRBD2. The J segment lost 5 bases and the V segment lost 2 bases, leaving 2 bases of the junction unmatched. The CDR3 loop spans 12 amino acids. Germline lookup yields CDR1 DFQATT and CDR2 SNEGSKA (reference sequence). The CDR3 reads CSARLREETQYF. The CDR3 bases are TGCAGTGCTAGACTGCGGGAGGAGACCCAGTACTTC.

The chain joins TRBV2 to TRBJ2-3, with TRBD2 matching over 8 bases. The germline V gene encodes CDR1 SNHLY and CDR2 FYNNEI. This CDR3 has 15 amino acids. V lost 7 bases to trimming and J lost 1 base; unmatched junction nucleotides: 7. The CDR3 DNA follows: TGTGCCAGCACCGCCGGACTAGCAGGCACAGATACGCAGTATTTT. It is translated as CASTAGLAGTDTQYF.

The chain uses TRBV4-1 and TRBJ1-1, with D maybe TRBD1 (5 bases). The V end was cut by 0 bases, the J end by 3 bases, with 11 bases between. This CDR3 contains 15 residues. Germline lookup yields CDR1 MGHRA and CDR2 YSYEKL. The CDR3: CASSQERGRYTEAFF. The DNA of the CDR3 is TGCGCCAGCAGCCAAGAGAGGGGACGATACACTGAAGCTTTCTTT.

Only a few counts were recorded for this clonotype. V and J are TRBV12-3 or TRBV12-4 and TRBJ2-1, with 7 positions matching TRBD1. This CDR3 comprises 13 residues. J gave up 9 bases and V 3 bases, and 5 bases lay outside the gene matches. CDR3 sequence: CASSFKGAGEQFF. As DNA, the CDR3 is TGTGCCAGCAGTTTCAAGGGGGCGGGTGAGCAGTTCTTC.

This clonotype was seen a few times. The rearrangement links TRBV20-1 to TRBJ2-5; D call uncertain. This CDR3 spans 13 amino acids. Germline V gene data show CDR1 as DFQATT and CDR2 as SNEGSKA (reference sequence). V was pared by 7 bases and J by 0 bases, with 12 bases between. The chain's CDR3 is CSGRSYYQETQYF. CDR3 DNA sequence: TGCAGTGGCAGGAGCTATTACCAAGAGACCCAGTACTTC.

This clonotype was picked up many times. V gene TRBV5-1 combines with J gene TRBJ2-2; weak D call: TRBD2 (6 bases). Germline values: CDR1 SGHRS, CDR2 YFSETQ. Trimming removed 0 bases from V and 0 bases from J, with 9 bases in between. CDR3 length: 16 amino acids. The CDR3 loop is CASSLDRGANTGELFF. The CDR3 DNA sequence: TGCGCCAGCAGCTTGGATCGCGGGGCGAACACCGGGGAGCTGTTTTTT. Complete variable domain (other parts from reference TRBV5-1 and TRBJ2-2): KAGVTQTPRYLIKTRGQQVTLSCSPISGHRSVSWYQQTPGQGLQFLFEYFSETQRNKGNFPGRFSGRQFSNSRSEMNVSTLELGDSALYLCASSLDRGANTGELFFGEGSRLTVL.

The chain recombines TRBV28 with TRBJ2-1; TRBD2 matches 9 bases. V lost 5 bases and J lost 9; bases outside the gene matches: 14. There are 16 residues in the CDR3. Germline V lookup: CDR1 MDHEN, CDR2 SYDVKM. In nucleotides, the CDR3 is TGTGCCAGCAGTAAAACACCGGGACTAGCTTCGGGTGAGCAGTTCTTC. This codes for CASSKTPGLASGEQFF.

The J gene is TRBJ2-7, the V gene TRBV20-1, with 10 bases aligning to TRBD2. The CDR3 length is 15 residues. CDR1 and CDR2 from the germline V gene are DFQATT and SNEGSKA (reference sequence). V lost 1 base, J lost 7 bases, and 10 bases stayed unmatched. CDR3 amino acids: CSARAGARLAGEQYF. In nucleotides, the CDR3 is TGCAGTGCTAGAGCGGGTGCCCGACTAGCGGGTGAGCAGTACTTC.

V usage is TRBV7-2 and J usage is TRBJ1-3; weak D call: TRBD1 (5 bases). Germline V gene sequence: CDR1 SGHTA, CDR2 FQGNSA. This CDR3 comprises 15 residues. V lost 5 bases, J lost 0 bases, and 11 bases lay in between. CDR3 amino acids: CASSPRQRSGNTIYF. The CDR3 coding sequence is TGTGCCAGCAGCCCGAGACAGCGCTCTGGAAACACCATATATTTT.

V is TRBV9 and J is TRBJ1-1; tentatively, D is TRBD1 (5 bases). The CDR3 loop spans 16 amino acids. Germline assignment: CDR1 SGDLS and CDR2 YYNGEE. The ends were cut back, 3 bases at V and 2 bases at J, with 17 bases in the middle. The CDR3 bases are TGTGCCAGCAGCGCGAGTCCCGACAGACCAAACACTGAAGCTTTCTTT. Its translation is CASSASPDRPNTEAFF.

Only a few counts were recorded for this clonotype. The chain joins TRBV4-3 to TRBJ2-5; a possible D gene is TRBD1 (5 bases). Trimming stripped 0 bases from V and 1 base from J, with 6 bases between. The CDR3 spans 14 residues. From germline, CDR1 is LGHNA and CDR2 YSLEER. The CDR3 region is CASSQEGRQETQYF. The DNA for the CDR3 is TGCGCCAGCAGCCAAGAGGGGCGCCAAGAGACCCAGTACTTC.

This chain connects TRBV11-1 to TRBJ1-2; unclear D gene. The CDR3 has 12 amino acids. V was pared by 5 bases and J by 2 bases, with 6 bases between. The germline V gene has CDR1 SGHAT and CDR2 FQDESV (reference sequence). DNA for the CDR3: TGTGCCAGCAGCCATGACAACTATGGCTACACCTTC. It yields the protein CASSHDNYGYTF.

This clonotype showed up just a few times. The genes are TRBV5-5 and TRBJ2-2; 7 bases map to TRBD2. This CDR3 region has 16 residues. The germline CDR1 and CDR2 sequences are SGHKS and YYEKEE (reference sequence). V lost 0 bases, J lost 6 bases, and 8 bases stayed unmatched. CDR3 in DNA: TGTGCCAGCAGCTTGGCGCTGTTAGCGGGCGCCGGGGAGCTGTTTTTT. Protein sequence: CASSLALLAGAGELFF. Using reference TRBV5-5 and TRBJ2-2 for the parts outside the CDR3, the full variable domain is DAGVTQSPTHLIKTRGQQVTLRCSPISGHKSVSWYQQVLGQGPQFIFQYYEKEERGRGNFPDRFSARQFPNYSSELNVNALLLGDSALYLCASSLALLAGAGELFFGEGSRLTVL.

This clonotype came up a few times. V and J are TRBV5-5 and TRBJ2-5; perhaps TRBD2 as D (6 bases). This CDR3 contains 15 residues. V lost 0 bases and J lost 2, with 11 bases in between. Germline V CDR1 and CDR2: SGHKS, YYEKEE (reference sequence). CDR3 sequence: CASSLEPSEQETQYF. The CDR3, as DNA: TGTGCCAGCAGCTTGGAACCTAGCGAGCAAGAGACCCAGTACTTC.

This clonotype appeared a few times. The V call is TRBV20-1, the J call TRBJ1-6, with 7 bases lining up with TRBD1. The J segment lost 1 base and the V segment lost 0 bases, leaving 6 bases of the junction unmatched. The CDR3 is 17 amino acids. Germline values: CDR1 DFQATT, CDR2 SNEGSKA (reference sequence). Here the CDR3 reads CSARDGAGGSYNSPLHF. CDR3 bases: TGCAGTGCTAGAGATGGGGCAGGGGGGTCCTATAATTCACCCCTCCACTTT.

This clonotype was counted a few times. Compared with germline, one end of the junction differs, possibly owing to a read error. The chain is built from TRBV4-1 and TRBJ1-5, with D maybe TRBD1 (5 bases). This CDR3 has 14 amino acids. The germline V gene encodes CDR1 MGHRA and CDR2 YSYEKL. As DNA, the CDR3 is TGTGCCAGCAGCCCGGGGCAGGGCTATCAGCCCCAGCATTTT. This gives the protein CASSPGQGYQPQHF.

V and J are TRBV7-2 and TRBJ2-3; 10 bases are shared with TRBD2. The CDR3 is 15 residues long. The germline V gene has CDR1 SGHTA and CDR2 FQGNSA. V trimming: 6 bases; J trimming: 3 bases; junction bases outside the gene matches: 6. In DNA form, the CDR3 reads TGTGCCAGCAGACAGGGACTAGCGCCTACAGATACGCAGTATTTT. The encoded protein is CASRQGLAPTDTQYF.

This clonotype was picked up many times. The rearrangement uses TRBV20-1 and TRBJ2-3; 12 bases match TRBD2. Germline CDR1 is DFQATT and CDR2 is SNEGSKA (reference sequence). This CDR3 is built from 15 residues. Trimming removed 5 bases from V and 4 bases from J; junction bases left unmatched: 7. CDR3 bases: TGCAGTGCTGGACTAGCGGGGCTCAGGTCAGATACGCAGTATTTT. Protein product: CSAGLAGLRSDTQYF.

The chain employs TRBV27 and TRBJ2-1; 7 bases fit TRBD2. CDR3 length: 14 amino acids. The V segment lost 6 bases and the J segment 4 bases; nucleotides outside the gene matches: 6. CDR1 and CDR2 (germline): MNHEY, SMNVEV (reference sequence). In nucleotides, the CDR3 is TGTGCCAGCAGCGCTAGCGGTCGGTACAATGAGCAGTTCTTC. It translates to CASSASGRYNEQFF.

The rearrangement uses TRBV5-6 and TRBJ2-2; TRBD2 is a possible D gene (5 bases). Germline V CDR1 and CDR2: SGHDT, YYEEEE. V was trimmed by 2 bases and J by 3 bases, leaving 20 bases between them. The CDR3 length is 18 residues. The CDR3: CASSFFPTRVGDTGELFF. The CDR3 region has the DNA TGTGCCAGCAGCTTTTTCCCAACTAGAGTCGGGGACACCGGGGAGCTGTTTTTT.

In its sample, this clonotype was seen many times. The rearrangement joins TRBV29-1 to TRBJ2-1; no clear D gene. Germline CDR1 is SQVTM and CDR2 is ANQGSEA. The CDR3 sequence is 12 residues long. Trimming stripped 0 bases from V and 8 bases from J, with 8 bases between. The CDR3 sequence: CSVEDLADEQFF. The CDR3 region has the DNA TGCAGCGTTGAAGATCTCGCGGATGAGCAGTTCTTC.

This clonotype was counted ten times or more. The V and J genes are TRBV29-1 and TRBJ2-5, with D perhaps assigned TRBD1 or TRBD2 (6 bases each). Trimming pared 0 bases from V and 0 bases from J, leaving 8 bases between. CDR3 length: 14 residues. The germline V gene has CDR1 SQVTM and CDR2 ANQGSEA. CDR3 nucleotides: TGCAGCGTTGAAGAGGGGGGCTACCAAGAGACCCAGTACTTC. Translated: CSVEEGGYQETQYF.

The count of this clonotype is one. The chain combines TRBV7-9 with TRBJ1-6, with 7 bases aligning to TRBD1. This CDR3 comprises 15 residues. Trimming at V came to 8 bases and at J to 12 bases, leaving 16 bases not matched to a gene. CDR1 and CDR2 (germline): SEHNR, FQNEAQ (reference sequence). CDR3 in DNA: TGTGCCAGCTCCTCGACCGATCGGGACAGCGGACCCCTCCACTTT. This codes for CASSSTDRDSGPLHF.

The V and J genes are TRBV5-6 and TRBJ2-7; D not certain. V was shortened by 4 bases and J by 5 bases, with 13 bases between the two germline ends. There are 13 residues in the CDR3. The germline V gene has CDR1 SGHDT and CDR2 YYEEEE. The CDR3 DNA sequence: TGTGCCAGCAGCGAATTATACAGAGACGAGCAGTACGTC. As protein: CASSELYRDEQYV.